This T cell receptor beta chain was retrieved from a study of CXCR3-negative and CXCR3-positive naive CD8 T cells. The authors made the TRB cDNA libraries by 5' RACE using UMI labels. TCRdb reprocessed the 5' RACE reads and keeps a single row for each CDR3 protein, giving no DNA. Across 46,000 or so distinct CDR3 sequences, the top ten clones capture 2.5% of the sample. CDR3 length: 16 residues. From germline, CDR1 is MNHEY and CDR2 SMNVEV (reference sequence). Worth noting for this clonotype: Its antigen is unknown.

All CD8+ T cell subsets were sorted in triplicate at hundreds of thousands of cells each. CD45RO-CCR7+CD27+CD95- was the phenotype of naive CD8+ T cells. Study-level findings and limits: Diversity in memory CD8+ cells fell much lower than the comparably high levels seen in both naive subsets.

The J gene is TRBJ1-1, the V gene TRBV27. The sequencing input was naive CXCR3- CD8+ T cells from blood. As for subset: CD45RO-CCR7+CD27+CD95- naive CD8+ T cells lacking CXCR3 (TNR3-). The clonotype comes from a human donor in good health. Some clones in this sample may be carry-over from other donors' samples. This chain's CDR3 is CASSLSRTRSNTEAFF.